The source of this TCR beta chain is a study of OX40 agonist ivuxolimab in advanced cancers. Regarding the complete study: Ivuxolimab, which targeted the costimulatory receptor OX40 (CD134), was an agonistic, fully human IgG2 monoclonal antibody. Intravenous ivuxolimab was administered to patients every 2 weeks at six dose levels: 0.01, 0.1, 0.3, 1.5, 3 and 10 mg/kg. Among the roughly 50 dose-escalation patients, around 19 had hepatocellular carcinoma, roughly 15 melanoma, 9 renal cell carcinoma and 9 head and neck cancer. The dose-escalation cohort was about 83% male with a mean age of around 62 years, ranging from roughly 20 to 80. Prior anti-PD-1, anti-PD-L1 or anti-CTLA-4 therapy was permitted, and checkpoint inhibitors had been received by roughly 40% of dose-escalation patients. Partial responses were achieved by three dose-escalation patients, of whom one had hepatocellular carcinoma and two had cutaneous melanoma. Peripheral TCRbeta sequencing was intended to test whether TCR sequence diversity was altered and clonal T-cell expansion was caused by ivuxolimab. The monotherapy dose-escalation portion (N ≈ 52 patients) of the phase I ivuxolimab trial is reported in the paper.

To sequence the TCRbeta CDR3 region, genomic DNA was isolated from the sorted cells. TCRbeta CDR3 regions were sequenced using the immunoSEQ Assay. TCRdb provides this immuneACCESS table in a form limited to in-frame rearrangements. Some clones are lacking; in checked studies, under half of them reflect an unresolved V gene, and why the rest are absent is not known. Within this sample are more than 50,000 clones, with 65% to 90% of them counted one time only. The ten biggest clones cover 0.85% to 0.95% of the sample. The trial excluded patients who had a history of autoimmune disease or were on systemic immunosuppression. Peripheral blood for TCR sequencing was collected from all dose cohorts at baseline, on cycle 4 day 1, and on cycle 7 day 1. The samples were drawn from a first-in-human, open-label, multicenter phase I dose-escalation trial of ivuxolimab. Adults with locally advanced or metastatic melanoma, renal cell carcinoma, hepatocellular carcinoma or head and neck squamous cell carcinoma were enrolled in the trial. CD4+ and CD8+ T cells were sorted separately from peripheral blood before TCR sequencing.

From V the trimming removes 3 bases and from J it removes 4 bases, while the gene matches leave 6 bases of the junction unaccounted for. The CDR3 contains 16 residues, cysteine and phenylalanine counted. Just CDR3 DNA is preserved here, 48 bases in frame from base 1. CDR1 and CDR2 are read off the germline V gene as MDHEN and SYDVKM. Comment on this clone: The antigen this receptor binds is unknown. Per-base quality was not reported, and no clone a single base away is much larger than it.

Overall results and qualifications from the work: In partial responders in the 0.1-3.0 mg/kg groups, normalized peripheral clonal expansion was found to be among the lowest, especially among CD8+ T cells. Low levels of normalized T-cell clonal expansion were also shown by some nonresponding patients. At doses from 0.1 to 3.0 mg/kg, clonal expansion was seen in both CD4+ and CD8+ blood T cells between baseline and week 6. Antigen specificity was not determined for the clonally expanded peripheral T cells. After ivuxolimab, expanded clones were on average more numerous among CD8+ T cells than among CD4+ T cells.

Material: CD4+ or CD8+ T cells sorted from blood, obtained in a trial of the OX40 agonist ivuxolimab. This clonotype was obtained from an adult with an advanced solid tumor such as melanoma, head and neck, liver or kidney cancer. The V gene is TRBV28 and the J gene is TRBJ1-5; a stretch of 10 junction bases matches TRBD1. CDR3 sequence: CASSLGQGRRNQPQHF. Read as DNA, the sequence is TGTGCCAGCAGTTTGGGACAGGGGAGGAGAAATCAGCCCCAGCATTTT.